The 6 T cell receptor beta chains below come from one sample, sequenced in a study of chemoradiotherapy in HPV16-positive cancers. Libraries were prepared by immunoSEQ multiplex PCR; TCRdb keeps only in-frame clonotypes and omits some of them. The sample has tens of thousands of clones, 85% to 90% seen once; the top ten hold under 2.5%. Sequenced here: blood, sampled from a patient who underwent chemoradiotherapy. These receptors came from a human donor with HPV-associated anogenital cancer.

A single count supports this clone. The rearrangement joins TRBV7-2 to TRBJ2-7; D not certain. The V end lost 0 bases, the J end lost 5 bases, and 8 bases lay between the germline ends. The CDR3 runs to 13 residues. Germline V CDR1 and CDR2: SGHTA, FQGNSA. In DNA, the CDR3 is TGTGCCAGCAGCTTAGCAGGGATCGACGAGCAGTACTTC. This encodes CASSLAGIDEQYF.

The CDR3 loop is CASSQDDGVSSPLHF. In nucleotides, the CDR3 is TGCGCCAGCAGCCAAGATGACGGGGTTAGTTCACCCCTCCACTTT. V usage is TRBV4-1 and J usage is TRBJ1-6, with D unresolved. Trimming shortened V by 0 bases and J by 9 bases, and 12 bases separated the two germline ends. The CDR3 totals 15 residues. Germline CDR1 reads MGHRA; CDR2 reads YSYEKL.

This chain uses TRBV5-8 with TRBJ2-5, with TRBD1 as a possible D gene (6 bases). CDR1 and CDR2 (germline): SGHTS, YDEGEE. V was pared by 4 bases and J by 5 bases, with 12 bases between. The CDR3 runs to 13 residues. The CDR3 spells CASSRDIGETQYF. CDR3 sequence (DNA): TGTGCCAGCAGCCGGGACATCGGGGAGACCCAGTACTTC.

This rearrangement joins TRBV5-1 to TRBJ2-1; weak D call: TRBD2 (6 bases). V lost 0 bases and J 0 bases, leaving 10 bases between the germline ends. The CDR3 is 16 residues long. The germline V gene encodes CDR1 SGHRS and CDR2 YFSETQ. For the CDR3, the DNA is TGCGCCAGCAGCTTGGCCACCGGGGGCTCCTACAATGAGCAGTTCTTC. Translated, it gives CASSLATGGSYNEQFF.

This clone was found a few times. The chain has TRBV6-5 and TRBJ1-1; 10 positions agree with TRBD1. The trim removed 5 bases at V and 4 bases at J, leaving 4 bases unmatched. The CDR3 runs to 14 residues. The germline gives CDR1 MNHEY, CDR2 SVGAGI. The CDR3 DNA follows: TGTGCCAGCAGTCCTAGGACAGGGGGCACTGAAGCTTTCTTT. This sequence encodes CASSPRTGGTEAFF.

The V and J genes are TRBV5-5 and TRBJ2-7; D is perhaps TRBD1 (6 bases). Germline loops: CDR1 SGHKS, CDR2 YYEKEE (reference sequence). This CDR3 spans 15 amino acids. The germline V and J ends were trimmed by 3 bases and 3 bases, with 16 bases remaining between them. In DNA form, the CDR3 reads TGTGCCAGCAGCTCCTCGACAGGTTCCAACTACGAGCAGTACTTC. Its translation: CASSSSTGSNYEQYF.